The rows below give T cell receptor beta chains drawn from one sample of a study of shared clonotypes between healthy human individuals. Profiled with immunoSEQ multiplex PCR; TCRdb holds only in-frame clones, not every one. The data show approximately 1,000,000 clones, with roughly 77% seen just once and 0.85% to 1% held by the top ten. The sequenced material came from memory CD4+ T cells from PBMCs. These receptor sequences come from a man between 18 and 35 years old in good health. Some clones in this sample may be carry-over from other donors' samples. Both conserved end residues are part of each CDR3. Fields, in order: V gene, CDR3 protein.

v_gene: TRBV5-1
CDR3aa: CASSLLESTGELFF

v_gene: TRBV6-6
CDR3aa: CASSHGLAGTGELFF

v_gene: TRBV11-2
CDR3aa: CASSLDNWASNTEAFF

v_gene: TRBV6-1
CDR3aa: CASREGQGGQPQHF

v_gene: TRBV11-3
CDR3aa: CASSFQGAVTDTQYF

v_gene: TRBV2
CDR3aa: CASSRFPGANTGELFF

v_gene: TRBV29-1
CDR3aa: CSVVLPSETQYF

v_gene: TRBV28
CDR3aa: CASSFLLATLSYEQYF

v_gene: TRBV10-3
CDR3aa: CAISERNRGSSTGELFF

v_gene: TRBV18
CDR3aa: CASSPGRETQYF

v_gene: TRBV30
CDR3aa: CAWTPSGSEGSQYF

v_gene: TRBV25-1
CDR3aa: CASSDQGSYGYTF

v_gene: TRBV6-6
CDR3aa: CASTADLYNEQFF

v_gene: TRBV9
CDR3aa: CASSVAYQAHYEQYF

v_gene: TRBV28
CDR3aa: CASSLSREYYGYTF

v_gene: TRBV5-1
CDR3aa: CASSLYGAGMEAKNIQYF

v_gene: TRBV11-3
CDR3aa: CASSSGGSTGELFF

v_gene: TRBV14
CDR3aa: CASSQLAGGPNEQFF

v_gene: TRBV27
CDR3aa: CASSLAGSYEQYF

v_gene: TRBV5-4
CDR3aa: CASSPPSKDTQYF

v_gene: TRBV4-1
CDR3aa: CASSQGTGGINQPQHF

v_gene: TRBV4-2
CDR3aa: CASSRGGTSGSSSYEQYF

v_gene: TRBV5-1
CDR3aa: CASSLGQGTGNTIYF

v_gene: TRBV2
CDR3aa: CASRAGRGGEAFF

v_gene: TRBV5-1
CDR3aa: CASSLAVNTGELFF

v_gene: TRBV6-1
CDR3aa: CASSEARVFSGNTIYF

v_gene: TRBV11-2
CDR3aa: CASSLRQVMDTQYF